This TCR beta chain stems from a study of blood T cell repertoires in COVID-19. Clones were sequenced by immunoSEQ multiplex PCR, and TCRdb holds only the in-frame ones, with some missing. The data contain about 180,000 clones, more than 75% of them seen just once; the ten biggest clones take up 0.95% to 1.5%. The V gene's germline CDR1 is MDHEN and CDR2 SYDVKM. The trim removed 6 bases at V and 4 bases at J, leaving 2 bases unmatched. The length of the CDR3 is 12 residues. This clonotype was sampled from a human donor with acute COVID-19. The donor label of this sample is uncertain. Sequenced sample: PBMCs or T cells enriched from blood (not recorded which). The chain carries TRBV28 and TRBJ1-2, with 7 nucleotides matching TRBD1. This CDR3 is CASSRTGYGYTF. The CDR3 DNA reads as TGTGCCAGCAGCCGGACAGGCTATGGCTACACCTTC.